This T cell receptor (beta chain) appears in the sequencing data of a study of OX40 agonist ivuxolimab in advanced cancers. The wider study: At 0.01 to 10 mg/kg, ivuxolimab was administered intravenously to patients every 2 weeks.

Notes on the study in general: Part of the nonresponder group also had normalized T-cell clonal expansion that was low.

TCRdb's copy holds only in-frame clones and misses some; the assay was immunoSEQ multiplex PCR. The sample lists 50,000 or so clones, roughly 92% seen once, with over 10% in the top ten. Trimming stripped 1 base from V and 10 bases from J, with 7 bases between. The CDR3 extends over 11 amino acids. In germline, CDR1 is SNHLY, CDR2 FYNNEI. To note about this clone: Its antigen is undetermined.

The V call is TRBV2, the J call TRBJ2-5, with D perhaps given as TRBD1 or TRBD2 (5 bases each). The clonotype was recovered from an adult with an advanced solid tumor such as melanoma, head and neck, liver or kidney cancer. The specimen was CD4+ or CD8+ T cells sorted from blood, collected in a trial of the OX40 agonist ivuxolimab. CDR3 residues: CASSEGGSQYF. The CDR3 region has the DNA TGTGCCAGCAGTGAAGGGGGGAGCCAGTACTTC.